The T cell receptor (beta chain) under discussion was sequenced for a study of blood T cell repertoires in COVID-19. Whole-study context: Researchers got acute and convalescent COVID-19 samples from the United States, Italy and Spain. PBMCs, B-cell-depleted T cells, or T cells provided the cDNA or gDNA that made up the material.

In its sample, this clone was seen once. Under the authors' procedure: Reference gene primer amplification gave estimated nucleated cell counts. The data were produced by immunoSEQ multiplex PCR, yet TCRdb's version contains in-frame clones alone and is incomplete. That table is the source of V, J and clone size, and D and trimming were worked out from the DNA. The sample shows about 90,000 clones, around 90% of them seen only once. The clonotype was recovered from a human donor with active COVID-19. The donor label of this sample is uncertain. Material for sequencing was peripheral blood.

CDR3 coding DNA: TGTGCCAGCAGCCCCACTAGGACTAGCGGAGTCTACAATGAGCAGTTCTTC. It is translated as CASSPTRTSGVYNEQFF. This chain connects TRBV7-8 to TRBJ2-1; 10 nucleotides match TRBD2. The CDR3 runs to 17 residues. J was trimmed by 3 bases and V by 5 bases; bases with no gene match: 10. Germline CDR1 SGHVS, CDR2 FQNEAQ.